One sample yielded the 7 T cell receptor beta chains listed below, sequenced in a study of shared clonotypes between healthy human individuals. The repertoire was sequenced with immunoSEQ multiplex PCR; TCRdb's copy has only in-frame clones and lacks some. In the table there are about 2 million clones, approximately 95% of which are singletons. It was CD45RO-negative cells, positively selected for CCR7, that made up naive CD8 cells, with terminally differentiated effector memory CD45RA+ cells excluded. What was sequenced was naive CD8+ T cells sorted from blood. These receptors were obtained from a man between 18 and 29 years old in good health.

This clone has just a few counts. The rearrangement joins TRBV9 to TRBJ1-2, with 9 bases identical to TRBD1. Germline CDR1 SGDLS, CDR2 YYNGEE. The CDR3 spans 15 residues. V gave up 2 bases and J gave up 6 bases; unmatched junction bases: 8. The CDR3 region is CASSVSGTGFDGYTF. The CDR3 DNA is TGTGCCAGCAGCGTCAGTGGGACAGGGTTCGATGGCTACACCTTC.

The chain combines TRBV4-1 with TRBJ2-7, with 8 bases aligning to TRBD1. This CDR3 spans 15 amino acids. V shed 5 bases, J shed 0 bases, and the junction held 6 bases outside the gene matches. Germline V CDR1 and CDR2: MGHRA, YSYEKL. CDR3 region: CASSLLQGDSYEQYF. The CDR3 bases are TGCGCCAGCAGCTTACTACAGGGGGACTCCTACGAGCAGTACTTC.

The chain carries TRBV12-1 and TRBJ1-2. TRBV12-1 is an annotated pseudogene. CDR3 length equals 10 residues. The CDR3 nucleotides are TGTGCCAGCAGCGTGTATGGCTACACCTTC. Translation: CASSVYGYTF.

This clone was observed once. This rearrangement joins TRBV9 to TRBJ1-1; D is uncertain. There are 13 residues in the CDR3. V lost 0 bases to trimming and J lost 8 bases, with 11 bases between them. Germline V lookup: CDR1 SGDLS, CDR2 YYNGEE. CDR3 sequence reads: CASSVAAVGEAFF. Written as DNA, the CDR3 is TGTGCCAGCAGCGTAGCGGCCGTGGGAGAAGCTTTCTTT.

The rearrangement joins TRBV4-1 to TRBJ2-7; tentatively, D is TRBD2 (6 bases). Per germline, CDR1 MGHRA and CDR2 YSYEKL. The V gene lost 0 bases and the J gene lost 6 bases, with 18 bases spanning the gap. The CDR3 length is 16 residues. The CDR3 spells CASSQDAGPSSGEQYF. The CDR3 region has the DNA TGCGCCAGCAGCCAAGATGCGGGACCGTCCTCCGGCGAGCAGTACTTC.

The chain has TRBV7-9 and TRBJ1-1; D gene ambiguous. The germline CDR1 and CDR2 sequences are SEHNR and FQNEAQ (reference sequence). The V gene lost 5 bases and the J gene lost 8 bases, with 12 bases spanning the gap. The CDR3 consists of 12 residues. The DNA of the CDR3 is TGTGCCAGCAGCGCCGGGAGGACCGAAGCTTTCTTT. Amino acid sequence: CASSAGRTEAFF.

As for this clone: This CDR3 is also generated by other DNA sequences in the sample. The chain couples TRBV9 to TRBJ2-1; no reliable D call. CDR3 length: 15 amino acids. In germline, CDR1 is SGDLS, CDR2 YYNGEE. V dropped 0 bases and J dropped 0 bases, with 7 bases sitting between them. CDR3 in amino acids: CASSVDISSYNEQFF. For the CDR3, the DNA is TGTGCCAGCAGCGTAGACATCAGCTCCTACAATGAGCAGTTCTTC.